The T cell receptor beta chain described here comes from a study of blood T cells in healthy people across ages. There were healthy Caucasian individuals from Russia, aged roughly 6 to 90, serving as donors. Germline V lookup: CDR1 SGHAT, CDR2 FQNNGV. The junction had 10 bases not matched to a gene; V was cut back by 4 bases and J by 0 bases. The CDR3 runs 17 residues. A sample-barcoded 5' primer and a J-beta primer mix were used in a second PCR of about 7 to 12 cycles. MiXCR, applied by TCRdb to the 5' RACE reads, yields one record per CDR3 protein. The sample lists 500,000 to 550,000 distinct CDR3 sequences; nearly 25% were seen once. The sample was also linked to a second study, of T cells of mothers and their children. This second report adds: Samples were obtained from a few healthy Caucasian mothers and their six children. Overlap in related mother-child pairs always slightly exceeded unrelated pairs, never significantly. Across the analysis, no persistent microchimeric T cell clones were detected.

The sequenced sample was blood. The chain joins TRBV11-2 to TRBJ2-3, with 7 positions matching TRBD2. The receptor was derived from a boy aged 5 to 17 in good health. Here the CDR3 reads CASSSIRSGLSTDTQYF. The CDR3 region has the DNA TGTGCCAGCAGCTCGATTCGTAGCGGGCTCAGCACAGATACGCAGTATTTT.